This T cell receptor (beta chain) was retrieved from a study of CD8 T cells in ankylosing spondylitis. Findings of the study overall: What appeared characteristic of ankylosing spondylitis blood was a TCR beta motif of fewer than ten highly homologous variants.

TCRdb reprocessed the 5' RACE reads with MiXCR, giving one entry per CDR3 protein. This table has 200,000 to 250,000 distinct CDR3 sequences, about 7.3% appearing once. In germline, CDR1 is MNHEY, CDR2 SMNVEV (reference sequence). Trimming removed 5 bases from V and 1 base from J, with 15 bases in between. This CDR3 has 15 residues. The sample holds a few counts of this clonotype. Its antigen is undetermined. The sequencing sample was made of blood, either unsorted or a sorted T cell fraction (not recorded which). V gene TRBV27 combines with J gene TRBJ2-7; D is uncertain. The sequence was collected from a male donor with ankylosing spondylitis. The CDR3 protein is CASSPTLELSYEQYF. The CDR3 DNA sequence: TGTGCCAGCAGTCCCACGCTAGAGCTGTCCTACGAGCAGTACTTC.